A selection of T cell receptor beta chains follows, all from one sample in a study of T cells expressing NK-cell markers. With the 5' RACE reads reprocessed, TCRdb shows one record per CDR3 protein and no DNA. The sample yields roughly 390,000 distinct CDR3 sequences, of which the top ten take up under 6.5%. Sequencing was carried out using blood T cells: a sorted CD56 or NKG2C T cell subset, CD4+ or CD8+ T cells, or bulk PBMC T cells (not recorded which). Every receptor here comes from a man aged 18-69 years in good health. CDR3s include the opening cysteine and the closing phenylalanine or tryptophan.

V gene	J gene	CDR3 protein
TRBV6-1	TRBJ1-1	CASRPWSSGARTEAFF
TRBV6-1	TRBJ2-5	CASSEALEETQYF
TRBV6-5	TRBJ2-7	CASSYSILIRTDEQYF
TRBV3-1	TRBJ2-1	CASSQVTSGGGEQFF
TRBV5-1	TRBJ2-7	CASSLRRQGALYEQYF
TRBV5-1	TRBJ2-1	CASSSPGGTVDYNEQFF
TRBV28	TRBJ2-7	CASIPPPGTGSYEQYF
TRBV9	TRBJ2-1	CASSYTGTGAYNEQFF
TRBV24-1	TRBJ2-3	CATSDIPGAPSTDTQYF
TRBV5-6	TRBJ2-7	CASSSTPGGTYEQYF
TRBV5-1	TRBJ1-1	CASSYQEGTEAFF
TRBV16	TRBJ1-1	CASSRVLGEDTEAFF
TRBV19	TRBJ2-6	CPSSKGQGASSGANVLTF
TRBV5-5	TRBJ1-1	CASSRSDGTEAFF
TRBV28	TRBJ2-3	CASSLRDVGGTQYF
TRBV6-5	TRBJ1-2	CASSYRGDLNYGYTF
TRBV11-1	TRBJ2-3	CASSLRGGGTSRNTDTQYF
TRBV24-1	TRBJ2-7	CATSGHGGAYEQYF
TRBV4-2	TRBJ2-7	CASSQSGGVPYEQYF
TRBV5-6	TRBJ2-5	CASSLGLRGQETQYF
TRBV6-2/TRBV6-3	TRBJ1-2	CASTPWTGNRYGYTF
TRBV6-5	TRBJ1-5	CASRQGQNNQPQHF
TRBV7-2	TRBJ2-7	CASSSDMGQVQYF
TRBV20-1	TRBJ1-4	CSAREGPLGKLFF
TRBV4-2	TRBJ2-1	CASSQVRPLAYNEQFF
TRBV6-1	TRBJ1-1	CASKKQGGLNTEAFF
TRBV11-2	TRBJ2-1	CASSPTSGGAGSSYNEQFF
TRBV20-1	TRBJ2-1	CSARNQANPAYYNEQFF
TRBV3-1	TRBJ2-7	CASSLRQGGPYEQYF
TRBV6-6	TRBJ1-3	CASTGQIGNTIYF
TRBV24-1	TRBJ2-2	CATSDPGANTGELFF
TRBV12-3/TRBV12-4	TRBJ2-2	CASRKTSGGQNTGELFF
TRBV29-1	TRBJ2-5	CSVGGLAGAQTQYF
TRBV25-1	TRBJ1-3	CASSEIGNTIYF
TRBV18	TRBJ2-3	CASSFRWEDTQYF
TRBV20-1	TRBJ2-1	CRRRRAGGYRVGDEQFF
TRBV9	TRBJ1-2	CASSVTGAHGGYTF